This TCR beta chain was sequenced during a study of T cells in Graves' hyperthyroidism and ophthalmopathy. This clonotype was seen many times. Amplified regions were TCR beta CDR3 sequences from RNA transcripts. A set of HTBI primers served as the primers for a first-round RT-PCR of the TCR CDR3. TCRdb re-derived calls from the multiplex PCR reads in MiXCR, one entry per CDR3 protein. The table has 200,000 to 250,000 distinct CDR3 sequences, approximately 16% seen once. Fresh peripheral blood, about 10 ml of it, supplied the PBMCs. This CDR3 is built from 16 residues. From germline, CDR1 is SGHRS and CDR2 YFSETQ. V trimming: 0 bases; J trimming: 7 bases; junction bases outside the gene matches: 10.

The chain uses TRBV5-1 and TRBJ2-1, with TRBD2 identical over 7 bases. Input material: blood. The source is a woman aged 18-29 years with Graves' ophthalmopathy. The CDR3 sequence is CASSLAAGVVGNEQFF. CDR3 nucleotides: TGCGCCAGCAGCTTGGCCGCGGGAGTGGTGGGTAATGAGCAGTTCTTC.